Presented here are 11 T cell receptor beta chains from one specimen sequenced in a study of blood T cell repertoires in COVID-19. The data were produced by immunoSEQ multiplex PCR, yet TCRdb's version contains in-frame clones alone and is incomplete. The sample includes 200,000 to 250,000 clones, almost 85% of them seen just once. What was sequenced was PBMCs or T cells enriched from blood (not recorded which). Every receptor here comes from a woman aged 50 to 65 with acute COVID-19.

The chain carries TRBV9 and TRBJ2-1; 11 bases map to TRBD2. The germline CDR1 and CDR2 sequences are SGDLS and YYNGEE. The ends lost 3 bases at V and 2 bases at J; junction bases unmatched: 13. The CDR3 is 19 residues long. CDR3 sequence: CASSASSGGPRSPYNEQFF. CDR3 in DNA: TGTGCCAGCAGCGCCTCTAGCGGGGGGCCCAGGTCCCCCTACAATGAGCAGTTCTTC.

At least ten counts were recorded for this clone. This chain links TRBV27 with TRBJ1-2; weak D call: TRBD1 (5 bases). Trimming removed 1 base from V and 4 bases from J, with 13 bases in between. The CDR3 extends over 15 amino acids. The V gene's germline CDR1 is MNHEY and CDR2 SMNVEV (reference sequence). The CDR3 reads CASSLLAGVGYGYTF. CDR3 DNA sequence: TGTGCCAGCAGTTTATTGGCGGGGGTCGGCTATGGCTACACCTTC.

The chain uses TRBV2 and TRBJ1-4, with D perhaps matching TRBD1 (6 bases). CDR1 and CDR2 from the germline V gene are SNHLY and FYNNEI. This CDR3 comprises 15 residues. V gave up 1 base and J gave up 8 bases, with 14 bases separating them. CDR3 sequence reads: CASSEGLGAREKLFF. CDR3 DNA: TGTGCCAGCAGTGAAGGTCTGGGGGCGCGGGAAAAACTGTTTTTT.

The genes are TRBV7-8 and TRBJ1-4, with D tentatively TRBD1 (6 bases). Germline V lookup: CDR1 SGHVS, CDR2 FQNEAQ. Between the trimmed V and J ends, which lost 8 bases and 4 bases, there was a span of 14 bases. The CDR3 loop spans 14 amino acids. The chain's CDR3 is CASGRGGGNEKLFF. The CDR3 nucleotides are TGTGCCAGCGGCCGGGGAGGGGGTAATGAAAAACTGTTTTTT.

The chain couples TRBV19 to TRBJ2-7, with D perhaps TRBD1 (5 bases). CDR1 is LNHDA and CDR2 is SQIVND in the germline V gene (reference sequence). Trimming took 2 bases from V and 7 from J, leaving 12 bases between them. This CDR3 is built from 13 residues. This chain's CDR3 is CASSIQGSGEQYF. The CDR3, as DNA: TGTGCCAGTAGTATACAGGGATCTGGGGAGCAGTACTTC.

CDR3 protein: CASSDPSANYGYTF. The CDR3 DNA follows: TGTGCCAGCAGTGACCCTTCAGCTAACTATGGCTACACCTTC. The V gene is TRBV6-1, the J gene TRBJ1-2, with no clear D. V dropped 3 bases and J dropped 0 bases, with 8 bases sitting between them. The germline gives CDR1 MNHNS, CDR2 SASEGT. The CDR3 is made up of 14 amino acids.

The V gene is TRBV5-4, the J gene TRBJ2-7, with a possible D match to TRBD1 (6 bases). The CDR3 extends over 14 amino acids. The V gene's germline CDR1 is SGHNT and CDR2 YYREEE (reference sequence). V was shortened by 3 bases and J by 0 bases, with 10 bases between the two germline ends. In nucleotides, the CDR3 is TGTGCCAGCAGCTCCTTACAGGGCTCCTACGAGCAGTACTTC. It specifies CASSSLQGSYEQYF.

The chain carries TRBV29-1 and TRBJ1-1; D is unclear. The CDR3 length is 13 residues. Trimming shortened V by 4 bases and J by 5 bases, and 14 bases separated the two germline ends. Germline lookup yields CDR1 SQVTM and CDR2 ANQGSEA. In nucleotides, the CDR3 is TGCAGCGTTGGAGTCGCCGCGGGGACTGAAGCTTTCTTT. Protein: CSVGVAAGTEAFF.

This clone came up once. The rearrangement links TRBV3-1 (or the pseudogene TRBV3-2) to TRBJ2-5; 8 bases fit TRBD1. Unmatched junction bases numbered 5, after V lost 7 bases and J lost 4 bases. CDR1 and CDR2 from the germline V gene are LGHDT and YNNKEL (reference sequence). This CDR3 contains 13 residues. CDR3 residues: CASIDRGRETQYF. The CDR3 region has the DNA TGTGCCAGCATAGACAGGGGAAGAGAGACCCAGTACTTC.

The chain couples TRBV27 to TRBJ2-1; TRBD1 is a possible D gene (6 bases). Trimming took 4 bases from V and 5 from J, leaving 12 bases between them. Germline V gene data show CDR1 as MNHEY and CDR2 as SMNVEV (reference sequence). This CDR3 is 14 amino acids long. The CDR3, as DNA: TGTGCCAGCAGTTCCCACAGGGACAACAATGAGCAGTTCTTC. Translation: CASSSHRDNNEQFF.

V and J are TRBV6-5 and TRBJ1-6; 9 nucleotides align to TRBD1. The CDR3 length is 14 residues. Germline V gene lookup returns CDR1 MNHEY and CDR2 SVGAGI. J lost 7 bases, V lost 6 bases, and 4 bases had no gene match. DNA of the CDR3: TGTGCCAGCAGGGGACAGGGTCGGAATTCACCCCTCCACTTT. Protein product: CASRGQGRNSPLHF.